This T cell receptor beta chain was captured in a study of lymphopenia after photon versus proton radiotherapy. Study-wide results and limits: Larger post-nadir TCR diversity loss correlated inversely with survival in deceased patients. Only patients who died were analyzed for survival; proton advantage is unproven. Proton therapy kept repertoires fairly stable, unlike photons, which gained effector/memory cells. Oligoclonal CD8+ Temra expansion after nadir drove photon patients' diversity drop.

Some clones are missing from TCRdb's copy, which holds only in-frame ones; the method was immunoSEQ multiplex PCR. Altogether about 37,000 clones are present, about 85% being singletons, with the ten largest covering approximately 2.9%. For this clone: Its antigen is currently unknown.

Germline V gene lookup returns CDR1 SGHTA and CDR2 FQGNSA. This CDR3 has 16 residues. The chain has TRBV7-2 and TRBJ2-5, with no clear D. The J call may be in error: the DNA end matches TRBJ2-7 better. This receptor was taken from a man in his fifties or sixties with gastric cancer. This material consisted of peripheral blood, taken from a patient treated with photon-based radiotherapy. The CDR3 sequence: CASSLAPGPSSYEQYF. The CDR3 DNA follows: TGTGCCAGCAGCTTAGCGCCGGGTCCTAGCTCCTACGAGCAGTACTTC.